These 28 T cell receptor beta chains share one sample of origin, sequenced in a study of T-cell reconstitution after alpha-beta-depleted transplantation in children. The authors prepared the TCRbeta library with unique molecular identifiers. In TCRdb, the PCR reads were re-called with MiXCR into one record per CDR3 protein. The sample lists approximately 980,000 distinct CDR3 sequences, 25% to 35% occurring once. The specimen comprised PBMCs, mostly from graft donor cells, sampled 360 days after TCRalphabeta/CD19-depleted stem cell transplant. The source is a boy under two years old who had a stem cell transplant for SCID, so the T cells may come from the graft donor.

As regards this clonotype: The junction departs from germline at one end; a sequencing error may be responsible. The V call is TRBV12-3 or TRBV12-4, the J call TRBJ2-1; D remains unclear. The CDR3 spans 13 residues. The CDR3 spells CASSLASQLSLSF. CDR3 bases: TGTGCCAGCAGTTTAGCCTCCCAACTTAGCTTATCCTTC.

This clonotype was picked up a small number of times. This chain joins TRBV27 and TRBJ2-3; 9 bases match TRBD1. The CDR3 totals 15 residues. CDR1 MNHEY and CDR2 SMNVEV come from the germline V gene (reference sequence). V shed 2 bases and J 3 bases; nucleotides not matched to a gene: 3. The CDR3 reads CASSLRTGVTDTQYF. Written as DNA, the CDR3 is TGTGCCAGCAGTTTAAGGACAGGGGTAACAGATACGCAGTATTTT.

This clonotype was counted only a few times. This rearrangement joins TRBV7-2 to TRBJ1-2; D is uncertain. The germline CDR1 and CDR2 sequences are SGHTA and FQGNSA. The CDR3 is 12 residues long. The V end was cut by 8 bases, the J end by 7 bases, with 14 bases between. The CDR3 sequence is CASGRILGGYTF. The CDR3 coding sequence is TGTGCCAGCGGGAGGATCCTGGGTGGCTACACCTTC.

As DNA, the CDR3 is TGTGCCAGCAGCTTAAAATCGTACCAAGAGACCCAGTACTTC. Translating it yields CASSLKSYQETQYF. The chain recombines TRBV7-9 with TRBJ2-5; D ambiguous. CDR1 is SEHNR and CDR2 is FQNEAQ in the germline V gene (reference sequence). The CDR3 contains 14 residues. With 2 bases removed from V and 0 bases from J, the gap between germline ends came to 7 bases.

This clonotype was found a few times. The V call is TRBV7-9, the J call TRBJ2-5; weak D call: TRBD1 (5 bases). The CDR3 loop spans 14 amino acids. The germline gives CDR1 SEHNR, CDR2 FQNEAQ (reference sequence). Trimming removed 5 bases from V and 2 bases from J, with 12 bases in between. In nucleotides, the CDR3 is TGTGCCAGCAGCCCGACAGTGAATCAAGAGACCCAGTACTTC. Translating it yields CASSPTVNQETQYF.

This chain uses TRBV29-1 with TRBJ2-5; D might be TRBD2 (6 bases). V dropped 6 bases and J dropped 5 bases, with 37 bases sitting between them. The CDR3 consists of 20 residues. CDR1 is SQVTM, CDR2 ANQGSEA, per germline. The CDR3 sequence: CSVPWDSTKRPALGGETQYF. The CDR3 DNA reads as TGCAGCGTGCCTTGGGACTCCACCAAGAGACCCGCCCTCGGAGGGGAGACCCAGTACTTC.

This clonotype came up once. This chain uses TRBV30 with TRBJ1-4, with D maybe TRBD1 (6 bases). The CDR3 extends over 15 amino acids. Per germline, CDR1 GTSNPN and CDR2 SVGIG (reference sequence). The V end was cut by 2 bases, the J end by 6 bases, with 16 bases between. CDR3 region: CAWSRRTAYDEKLFF. The DNA for the CDR3 is TGTGCCTGGAGTAGGAGGACAGCCTATGATGAAAAACTGTTTTTT.

The V and J genes are TRBV5-6 and TRBJ2-6, with D perhaps TRBD1 (5 bases). This CDR3 contains 15 residues. The germline V gene encodes CDR1 SGHDT and CDR2 YYEEEE. V was trimmed by 4 bases and J by 1 base, leaving 9 bases between them. CDR3 DNA: TGTGCCAGCAGCCCGACAGTTTCTGGGGCCAACGTCCTGACTTTC. It specifies CASSPTVSGANVLTF.

This clonotype appeared a few times. This chain joins TRBV7-2 and TRBJ2-5; a weak D match, TRBD1 (5 bases). The CDR3 has 17 residues. The germline V gene has CDR1 SGHTA and CDR2 FQGNSA. The V end was cut by 5 bases, the J end by 5 bases, with 24 bases between. As DNA, the CDR3 is TGTGCCAGCAGCCTAGGGCAGGGAACCCTCCCAAGGGAGACCCAGTACTTC. Its protein product is CASSLGQGTLPRETQYF.

This clonotype has a count of ten or more. V is TRBV27 and J is TRBJ2-1; D may match TRBD1 or TRBD2 (5 bases each). Trimming removed 5 bases at V and 15 bases at J, with 20 bases between. The CDR3 spans 13 residues. CDR1 is MNHEY and CDR2 is SMNVEV in the germline V gene (reference sequence). CDR3 DNA: TGTGCCAGCAGTGAATGGGCAGGGCATGAGGGGTTCTTC. Protein product: CASSEWAGHEGFF.

This chain links TRBV5-6 with TRBJ2-4; possible D gene TRBD2, 5 bases. V lost 1 base to trimming and J lost 1 base, with 18 bases between them. From germline, CDR1 is SGHDT and CDR2 YYEEEE. The CDR3 sequence is 18 residues long. CDR3 in amino acids: CASSLFRNGELAKNIQYF. CDR3 bases: TGTGCCAGCAGCTTGTTTAGAAACGGGGAGCTGGCCAAAAACATTCAGTACTTC.

This clonotype was found a few times. V gene TRBV3-1 combines with J gene TRBJ1-2; D is undetermined. CDR3 length equals 16 residues. The V end lost 2 bases, the J end lost 3 bases, and 16 bases lay between the germline ends. Germline lookup yields CDR1 LGHDT and CDR2 YNNKEL (reference sequence). CDR3 sequence reads: CASSQSFRGGDYGYTF. The CDR3 DNA sequence: TGTGCCAGCAGCCAATCCTTCCGCGGTGGTGACTATGGCTACACCTTC.

The chain combines TRBV20-1 with TRBJ2-5; D unresolved. This CDR3 contains 11 residues. V gave up 8 bases and J gave up 1 base, with 8 bases separating them. Germline CDR1 is DFQATT and CDR2 is SNEGSKA (reference sequence). In DNA form, the CDR3 reads TGCAGTACAGCGATCCAAGAGACCCAGTACTTC. Its protein product is CSTAIQETQYF.

This clonotype was counted between two and nine times. This chain connects TRBV4-2 to TRBJ2-6, with TRBD2 matching 12 bases. The junction had 7 bases not matched to a gene; V was cut back by 4 bases and J by 0 bases. Germline assignment: CDR1 LGHNA and CDR2 YNFKEQ. The CDR3 has 19 amino acids. The CDR3 reads CASSLRSSGGASGANVLTF. As DNA, the CDR3 is TGTGCCAGCAGCCTACGTTCTAGCGGGGGGGCCTCTGGGGCCAACGTCCTGACTTTC.

CDR3 amino acids: CASSVRGVSNTGELFF. The CDR3 bases are TGTGCCAGCAGCGTTCGTGGCGTCTCGAACACCGGGGAGCTGTTTTTT. V usage is TRBV9 and J usage is TRBJ2-2; D gene uncertain. Germline CDR1 is SGDLS and CDR2 is YYNGEE. The V gene lost 2 bases and the J gene lost 0 bases, with 11 bases spanning the gap. The CDR3 sequence is 16 residues long.

V is TRBV29-1 and J is TRBJ2-1; 7 bases align to TRBD1. The CDR3 sequence is 12 residues long. Trimming at V came to 6 bases and at J to 3 bases, leaving 2 bases not matched to a gene. The V gene's germline CDR1 is SQVTM and CDR2 ANQGSEA. DNA for the CDR3: TGCAGCGTGAACAGGGGCTACAATGAGCAGTTCTTC. This encodes CSVNRGYNEQFF.

This clonotype occurred a few times. The CDR3 DNA is TGCGCCAGCAGCGGAACTACAGGGGGCATCCACAATGAGCAGTTCTTC. Translated, it gives CASSGTTGGIHNEQFF. This sequence joins TRBV5-1 and TRBJ2-1, with 9 bases aligning to TRBD1. Germline V lookup: CDR1 SGHRS, CDR2 YFSETQ. The trim removed 4 bases at V and 5 bases at J, leaving 10 bases unmatched. The CDR3 is 16 residues long. Filled out from reference TRBV5-1 and TRBJ2-1, the complete variable domain reads KAGVTQTPRYLIKTRGQQVTLSCSPISGHRSVSWYQQTPGQGLQFLFEYFSETQRNKGNFPGRFSGRQFSNSRSEMNVSTLELGDSALYLCASSGTTGGIHNEQFFGPGTRLTVL.

This clonotype was observed a handful of times. The CDR3 region is CASSYSLAGGQETQYF. CDR3 nucleotide sequence: TGTGCCAGCAGTTACTCCCTAGCGGGGGGCCAAGAGACCCAGTACTTC. V gene TRBV6-5 combines with J gene TRBJ2-5; 11 positions match TRBD2. CDR3 length equals 16 residues. Germline loops: CDR1 MNHEY, CDR2 SVGAGI. Trimming cost V 0 bases and J 1 base; bases outside gene matches: 1.

This chain joins TRBV5-1 and TRBJ2-1; 10 positions agree with TRBD2. In germline, CDR1 is SGHRS, CDR2 YFSETQ. The CDR3 runs to 19 residues. V was clipped by 0 bases and J by 4 bases; unmatched bases: 13. The CDR3: CASSLAASGGNWAYNEQFF. CDR3 bases: TGCGCCAGCAGCTTGGCGGCTAGCGGGGGAAACTGGGCATACAATGAGCAGTTCTTC.

The chain is built from TRBV5-5 and TRBJ1-4, with a weak D call TRBD1 (6 bases). The CDR3 sequence is 13 residues long. Trimming removed 6 bases from V and 4 bases from J, with 10 bases in between. The germline V gene has CDR1 SGHKS and CDR2 YYEKEE (reference sequence). CDR3 residues: CASTGQFNEKLFF. The CDR3 DNA reads TGTGCCAGCACTGGACAGTTTAATGAAAAACTGTTTTTT. Looking up the rest from reference TRBV5-5 and TRBJ1-4 gives the full variable domain: DAGVTQSPTHLIKTRGQQVTLRCSPISGHKSVSWYQQVLGQGPQFIFQYYEKEERGRGNFPDRFSARQFPNYSSELNVNALLLGDSALYLCASTGQFNEKLFFGSGTQLSVL.

This clonotype was found a few times. The J gene is TRBJ1-5, the V gene TRBV7-2; D might be TRBD1 (5 bases). The CDR3 spans 17 residues. Trimming cost V 7 bases and J 3 bases, with 22 bases left between them. Germline CDR1 SGHTA, CDR2 FQGNSA. CDR3 protein: CASTEKGRDIFNQPQHF. The CDR3 coding sequence is TGTGCCAGCACCGAGAAGGGGCGCGATATATTCAATCAGCCCCAGCATTTT. Combining the CDR3 with reference TRBV7-2 and TRBJ1-5 gives the whole variable domain GAGVSQSPSNKVTEKGKDVELRCDPISGHTALYWYRQSLGQGLEFLIYFQGNSAPDKSGLPSDRFSAERTGGSVSTLTIQRTQQEDSAVYLCASTEKGRDIFNQPQHFGDGTRLSIL.

This sequence joins TRBV18 and TRBJ1-1; D might be TRBD1 (5 bases). V lost 5 bases, J lost 1 base, and 14 bases lay in between. CDR3 size: 15 residues. The germline gives CDR1 KGHSH, CDR2 LQKENI. Here the CDR3 reads CASSSSGPENTEAFF. The CDR3 nucleotides read TGTGCCAGCTCATCGTCGGGACCGGAGAACACTGAAGCTTTCTTT. The full variable domain, in which reference TRBV18 and TRBJ1-1 provide the parts outside the CDR3, is NAGVMQNPRHLVRRRGQEARLRCSPMKGHSHVYWYRQLPEEGLKFMVYLQKENIIDESGMPKERFSAEFPKEGPSILRIQQVVRGDSAAYFCASSSSGPENTEAFFGQGTRLTVV.

The chain recombines TRBV4-1 with TRBJ2-1, with D perhaps TRBD2 (5 bases). V lost 6 bases and J lost 6, with 9 bases in between. Germline lookup yields CDR1 MGHRA and CDR2 YSYEKL. The CDR3 is 12 amino acids. DNA of the CDR3: TGCGCCAGCAGGTCCGGACTCAATGAGCAGTTCTTC. Encoded protein: CASRSGLNEQFF.

This clonotype was found a few times. The gene calls are TRBV3-1 and TRBJ2-3; D unclear. V was pared by 5 bases and J by 6 bases, with 9 bases between. This CDR3 is 12 amino acids long. Germline CDR1 reads LGHDT; CDR2 reads YNNKEL (reference sequence). In nucleotides, the CDR3 is TGTGCCAGCAGCATCTTCCACGATACGCAGTATTTT. This gives the protein CASSIFHDTQYF.

The chain is built from TRBV3-1 and TRBJ1-5; unclear D gene. CDR3 length: 14 residues. The germline V gene encodes CDR1 LGHDT and CDR2 YNNKEL (reference sequence). Trimming left V 4 bases short and J 3 bases short, with 10 bases between. The CDR3 nucleotides are TGTGCCAGCAGCCTCGGCCTACCCAATCAGCCCCAGCATTTT. This translates into CASSLGLPNQPQHF. Complete variable domain (other parts from reference TRBV3-1 and TRBJ1-5): DTAVSQTPKYLVTQMGNDKSIKCEQNLGHDTMYWYKQDSKKFLKIMFSYNNKELIINETVPNRFSPKSPDKAHLNLHINSLELGDSAVYFCASSLGLPNQPQHFGDGTRLSIL.

CDR3 amino acids: CASSLSFEQYF. The CDR3 nucleotides are TGTGCCAGCAGCTTGAGTTTCGAGCAGTACTTC. J is TRBJ2-7 and V is TRBV5-6; no clear D. The CDR3 sequence is 11 residues long. Germline CDR1 SGHDT, CDR2 YYEEEE. The V end was cut by 1 base, the J end by 6 bases, with 5 bases between.

This clonotype was observed a handful of times. V gene TRBV7-9 combines with J gene TRBJ2-7; D not resolved. Trimming removed 8 bases at V and 2 bases at J, with 19 bases between. CDR1 is SEHNR, CDR2 FQNEAQ, per germline (reference sequence). The CDR3 is 15 residues long. For the CDR3, the DNA is TGTGCCAGCTCGAAGGGCGGTGGCAGAACCTACGAGCAGTACTTC. It encodes CASSKGGGRTYEQYF.

This clonotype turned up a few times. The genes are TRBV5-1 and TRBJ2-6; D uncertain. This CDR3 is built from 16 residues. Germline V gives CDR1 SGHRS, CDR2 YFSETQ. Trimming took off 1 base at V and 1 base at J, with 9 bases between the two ends. In nucleotides, the CDR3 is TGCGCCAGCAGCTTGTGGGAACAATCTGGGGCCAACGTCCTGACTTTC. Translated, it gives CASSLWEQSGANVLTF.